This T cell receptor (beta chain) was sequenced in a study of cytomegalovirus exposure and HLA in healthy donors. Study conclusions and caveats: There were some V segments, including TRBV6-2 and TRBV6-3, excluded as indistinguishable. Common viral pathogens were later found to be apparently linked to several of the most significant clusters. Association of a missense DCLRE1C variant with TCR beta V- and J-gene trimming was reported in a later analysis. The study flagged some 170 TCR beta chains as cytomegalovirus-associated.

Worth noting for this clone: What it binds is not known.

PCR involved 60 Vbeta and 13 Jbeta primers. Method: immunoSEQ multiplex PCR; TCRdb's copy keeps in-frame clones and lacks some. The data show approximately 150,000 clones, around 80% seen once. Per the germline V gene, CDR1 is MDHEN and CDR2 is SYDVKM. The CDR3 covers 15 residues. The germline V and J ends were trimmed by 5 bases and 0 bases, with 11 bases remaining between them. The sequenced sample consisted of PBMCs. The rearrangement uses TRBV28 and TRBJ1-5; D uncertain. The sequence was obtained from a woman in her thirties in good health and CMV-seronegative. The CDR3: CASSPRRYSNQPQHF. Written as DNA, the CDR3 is TGTGCCAGCAGTCCCAGAAGATATAGCAATCAGCCCCAGCATTTT.